The TCR beta chain described here comes from a study of response to subunit inactivated influenza vaccine. V was cut by 5 bases and J by 6 bases, with 22 bases left in between. The V gene's germline CDR1 is GTSNPN and CDR2 SVGIG (reference sequence). The length of the CDR3 is 15 residues. Overall study findings and caveats: Researchers suggested that each seasonal influenza vaccination recruits few new T cells.

TCRdb reanalysed the RT-PCR reads using MiXCR and keeps one entry per CDR3 protein. The sample includes about 650,000 distinct CDR3 sequences, 12% to 15% seen only once; the top ten take 7.5% to 9%. In regard to this clonotype: Its cognate antigen is unknown.

The sample in question was PBMCs from blood, obtained less than 15 days before vaccination. The TCR originated in a man in his fifties who received an inactivated influenza vaccine. The chain employs TRBV30 and TRBJ1-2, with D perhaps TRBD1 (6 bases). DNA for the CDR3: TGTGCCTGGGACGAGGGATGGTCGGGGGCGCATGGCTACACCTTC. It is translated as CAWDEGWSGAHGYTF.